This entry is about one TCR beta chain. Its cognate antigen is unknown. The sample is drawn from a study of shared clonotypes between healthy human individuals. Study overall: There were three CD4 naive, three CD4 memory, two CD8 naive and one CD8 memory plates per donor.

Points from the study as a whole: With few donors, the genetic and exposure-history diversity represented was limited. It was the non-shared clonotypes that had lower generation probabilities than clonotypes shared by all four donors. Relative to memory subsets, naive subsets generally showed larger estimated richness.

Sequencing used immunoSEQ multiplex PCR; TCRdb keeps in-frame clones, though not all of them. The sample contains about a million clones, about 80% of which appear only once. Material for sequencing was memory CD4+ T cells sorted from blood. As for subset: CD45RA-negative fraction. This TCR was sampled from a man between 18 and 35 years old in good health.

CDR3 bases: TGCGCCAGCAGCCAAGGTTCCACAGGGGAAGGGGAAAAACTGTTTTTT. Translated, it gives CASSQGSTGEGEKLFF. The J gene is TRBJ1-4, the V gene TRBV4-1, with 7 positions matching TRBD1. V trimming: 1 base; J trimming: 8 bases; junction bases outside the gene matches: 10. Germline V CDR1 and CDR2: MGHRA, YSYEKL. The length of the CDR3 is 16 residues.